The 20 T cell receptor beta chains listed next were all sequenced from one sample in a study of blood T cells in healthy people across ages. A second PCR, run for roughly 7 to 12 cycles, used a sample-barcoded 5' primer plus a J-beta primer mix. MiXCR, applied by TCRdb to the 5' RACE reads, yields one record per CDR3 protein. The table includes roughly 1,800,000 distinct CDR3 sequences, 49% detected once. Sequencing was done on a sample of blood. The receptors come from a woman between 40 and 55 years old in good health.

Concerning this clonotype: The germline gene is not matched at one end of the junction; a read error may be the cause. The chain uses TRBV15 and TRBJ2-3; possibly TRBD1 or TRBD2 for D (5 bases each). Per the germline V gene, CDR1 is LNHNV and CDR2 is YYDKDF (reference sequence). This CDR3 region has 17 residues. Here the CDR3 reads CATSRVKSPGSTVTQYF. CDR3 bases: TGTGCCACCAGCAGAGTTAAGAGTCCAGGGAGCACAGTTACGCAGTATTTT.

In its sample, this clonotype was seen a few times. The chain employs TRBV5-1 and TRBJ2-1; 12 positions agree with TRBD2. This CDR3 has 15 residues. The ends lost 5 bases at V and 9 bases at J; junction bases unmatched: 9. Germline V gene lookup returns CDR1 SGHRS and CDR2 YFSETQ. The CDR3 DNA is TGCGCCAGCAGTCAAGGACTAGCGGGGTCCGCTGAGCAGTTCTTC. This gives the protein CASSQGLAGSAEQFF.

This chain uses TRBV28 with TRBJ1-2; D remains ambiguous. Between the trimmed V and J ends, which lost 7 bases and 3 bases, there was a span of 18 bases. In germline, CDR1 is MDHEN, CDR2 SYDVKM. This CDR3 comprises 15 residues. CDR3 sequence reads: CASISEGRVDYGYTF. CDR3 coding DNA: TGTGCCAGCATCTCAGAGGGAAGGGTAGACTATGGCTACACCTTC.

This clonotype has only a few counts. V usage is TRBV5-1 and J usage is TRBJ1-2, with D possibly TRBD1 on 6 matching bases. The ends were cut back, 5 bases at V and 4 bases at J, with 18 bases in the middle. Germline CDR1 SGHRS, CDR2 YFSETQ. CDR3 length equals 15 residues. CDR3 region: CASRSQAGGAYGYTF. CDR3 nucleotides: TGCGCCAGCAGATCCCAAGCGGGGGGGGCCTATGGCTACACCTTC.

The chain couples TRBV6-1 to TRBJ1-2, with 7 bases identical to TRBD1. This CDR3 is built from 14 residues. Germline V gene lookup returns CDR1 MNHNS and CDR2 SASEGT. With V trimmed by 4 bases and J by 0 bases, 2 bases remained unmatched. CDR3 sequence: CASSAGQTNYGYTF. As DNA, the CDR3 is TGTGCCAGCAGTGCGGGACAGACTAACTATGGCTACACCTTC.

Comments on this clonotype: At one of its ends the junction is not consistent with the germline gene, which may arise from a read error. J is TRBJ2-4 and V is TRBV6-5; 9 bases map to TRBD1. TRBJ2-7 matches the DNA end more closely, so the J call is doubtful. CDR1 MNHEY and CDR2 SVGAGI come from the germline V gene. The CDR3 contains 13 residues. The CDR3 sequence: CVSSWDRDHEQYF. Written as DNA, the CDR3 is TGTGTCAGCAGTTGGGACAGGGACCACGAGCAGTACTTC.

In nucleotides, the CDR3 is TGTGCCAGCAGCTGGGACCAAAATGAAAAACTGTTTTTT. It encodes CASSWDQNEKLFF. V is TRBV7-9 and J is TRBJ1-4; D might be TRBD1 (5 bases). The CDR3 length is 13 residues. V was pared by 4 bases and J by 5 bases, with 8 bases between. Germline CDR1 is SEHNR and CDR2 is FQNEAQ (reference sequence).

The chain's CDR3 is CASSSTGYPPDTQYF. The CDR3 nucleotides read TGTGCCAGCAGCTCGACAGGTTATCCACCAGATACGCAGTATTTT. This rearrangement joins TRBV7-9 to TRBJ2-3; weak D call: TRBD1 (6 bases). The germline V gene has CDR1 SEHNR and CDR2 FQNEAQ (reference sequence). Trimming left V 4 bases short and J 4 bases short, with 15 bases between. The CDR3 has 15 amino acids. The whole variable domain, filled in from reference TRBV7-9 and TRBJ2-3, reads DTGVSQNPRHKITKRGQNVTFRCDPISEHNRLYWYRQTLGQGPEFLTYFQNEAQLEKSRLLSDRFSAERPKGSFSTLEIQRTEQGDSAMYLCASSSTGYPPDTQYFGPGTRLTVL.

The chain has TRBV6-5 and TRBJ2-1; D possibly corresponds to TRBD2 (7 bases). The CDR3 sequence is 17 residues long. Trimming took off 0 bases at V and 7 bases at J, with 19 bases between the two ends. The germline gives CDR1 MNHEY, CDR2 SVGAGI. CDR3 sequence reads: CASSYSGRRGGRNEQFF. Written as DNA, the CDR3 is TGTGCCAGCAGTTACTCGGGGCGGAGGGGGGGCCGAAATGAGCAGTTCTTC.

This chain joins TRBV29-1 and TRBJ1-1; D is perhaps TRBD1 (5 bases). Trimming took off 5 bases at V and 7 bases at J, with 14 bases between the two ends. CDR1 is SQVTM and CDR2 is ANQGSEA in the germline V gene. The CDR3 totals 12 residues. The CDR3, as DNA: TGCAGCGTTCTGGAGTGGGGCGGTGAAGCTTTCTTT. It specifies CSVLEWGGEAFF.

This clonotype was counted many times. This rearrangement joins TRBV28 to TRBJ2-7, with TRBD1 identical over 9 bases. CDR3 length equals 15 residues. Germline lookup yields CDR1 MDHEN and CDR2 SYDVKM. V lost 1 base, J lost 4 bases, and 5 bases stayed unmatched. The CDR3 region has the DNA TGTGCCAGCAGTTTATTGGGACAGGGTCCTTACGAGCAGTACTTC. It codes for CASSLLGQGPYEQYF.

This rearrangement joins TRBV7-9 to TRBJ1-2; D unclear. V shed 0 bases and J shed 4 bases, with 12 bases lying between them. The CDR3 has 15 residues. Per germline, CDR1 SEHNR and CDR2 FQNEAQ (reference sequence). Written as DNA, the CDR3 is TGTGCCAGCAGCTTAGCGAACCCCGCTGCCTATGGCTACACCTTC. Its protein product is CASSLANPAAYGYTF. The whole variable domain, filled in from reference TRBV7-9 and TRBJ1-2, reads DTGVSQNPRHKITKRGQNVTFRCDPISEHNRLYWYRQTLGQGPEFLTYFQNEAQLEKSRLLSDRFSAERPKGSFSTLEIQRTEQGDSAMYLCASSLANPAAYGYTFGSGTRLTVV.

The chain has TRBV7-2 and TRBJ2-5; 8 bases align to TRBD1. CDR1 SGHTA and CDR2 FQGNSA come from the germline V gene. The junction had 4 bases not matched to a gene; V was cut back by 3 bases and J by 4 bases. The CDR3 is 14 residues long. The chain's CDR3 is CASSLYRGAETQYF. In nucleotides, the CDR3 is TGTGCCAGCAGCTTGTACAGGGGGGCAGAGACCCAGTACTTC.

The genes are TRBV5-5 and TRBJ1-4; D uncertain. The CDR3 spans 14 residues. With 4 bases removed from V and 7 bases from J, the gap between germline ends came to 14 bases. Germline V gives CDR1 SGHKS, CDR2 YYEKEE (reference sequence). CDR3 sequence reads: CASSIVPEVEKLFF. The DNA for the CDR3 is TGTGCCAGCAGCATTGTACCTGAGGTTGAAAAACTGTTTTTT.

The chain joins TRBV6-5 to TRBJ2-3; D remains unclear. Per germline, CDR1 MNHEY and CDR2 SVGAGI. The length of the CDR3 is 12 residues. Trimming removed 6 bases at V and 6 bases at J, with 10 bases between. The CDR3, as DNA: TGTGCCAGCAGGGGTACTGCGGATACGCAGTATTTT. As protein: CASRGTADTQYF.

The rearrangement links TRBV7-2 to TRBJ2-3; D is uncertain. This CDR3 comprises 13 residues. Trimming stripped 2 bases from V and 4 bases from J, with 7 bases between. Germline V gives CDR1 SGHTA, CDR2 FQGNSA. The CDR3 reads CASSLFMADTQYF. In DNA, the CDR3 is TGTGCCAGCAGCTTATTCATGGCAGATACGCAGTATTTT.

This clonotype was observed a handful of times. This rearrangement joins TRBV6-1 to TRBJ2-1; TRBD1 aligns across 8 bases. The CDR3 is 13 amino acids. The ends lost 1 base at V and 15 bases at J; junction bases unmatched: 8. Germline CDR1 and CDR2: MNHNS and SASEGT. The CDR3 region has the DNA TGTGCCAGCAGTGAAGAGATGTCAGGACAGGGGTTCTTC. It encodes CASSEEMSGQGFF.

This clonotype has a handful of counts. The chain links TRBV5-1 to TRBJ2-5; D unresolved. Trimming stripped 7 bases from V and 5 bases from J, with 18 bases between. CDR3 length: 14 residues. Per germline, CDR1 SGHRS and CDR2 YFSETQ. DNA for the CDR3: TGCGCCAGCGGAAACACCCTTCTGGGGGAGACCCAGTACTTC. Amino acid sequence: CASGNTLLGETQYF.

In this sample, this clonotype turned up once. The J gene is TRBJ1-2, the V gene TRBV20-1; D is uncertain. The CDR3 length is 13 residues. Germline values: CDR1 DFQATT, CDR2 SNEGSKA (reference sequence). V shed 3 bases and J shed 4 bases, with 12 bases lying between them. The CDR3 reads CSASKAASYGYTF. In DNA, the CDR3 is TGCAGTGCTAGTAAGGCAGCTAGCTATGGCTACACCTTC.

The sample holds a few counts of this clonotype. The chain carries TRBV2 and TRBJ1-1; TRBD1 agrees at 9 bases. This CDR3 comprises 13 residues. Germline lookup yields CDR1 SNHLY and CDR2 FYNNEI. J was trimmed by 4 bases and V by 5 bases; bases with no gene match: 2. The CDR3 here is CASSRDRVTEAFF. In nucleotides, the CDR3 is TGTGCCAGCAGTCGGGACAGGGTCACTGAAGCTTTCTTT.